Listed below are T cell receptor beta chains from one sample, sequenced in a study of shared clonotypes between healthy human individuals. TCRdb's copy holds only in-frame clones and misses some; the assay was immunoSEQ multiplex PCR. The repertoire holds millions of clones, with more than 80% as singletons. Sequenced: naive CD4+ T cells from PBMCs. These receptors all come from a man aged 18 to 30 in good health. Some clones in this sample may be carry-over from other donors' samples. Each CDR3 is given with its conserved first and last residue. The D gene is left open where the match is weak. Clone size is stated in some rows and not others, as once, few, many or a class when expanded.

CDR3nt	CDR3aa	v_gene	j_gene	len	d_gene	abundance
TGTGCCAGCAGCCAAGATAGACAGGATGCGGAGACCCAGTACTTC	CASSQDRQDAETQYF	TRBV14	TRBJ2-5	15	.	once
TGTGCCAGCAGTATACAAGGAACAGCTAACACCGGGGAGCTGTTTTTT	CASSIQGTANTGELFF	TRBV7-8	TRBJ2-2	16	.	once
TGTGCCAGCAGCAGGACAGCCGCACAAGATACGCAGTATTTT	CASSRTAAQDTQYF	TRBV9	TRBJ2-3	14	.	.
TGTGCCAGCAACAAGACGCGGACGGATAAGGGTGCCAATCAGCCCCAGCATTTT	CASNKTRTDKGANQPQHF	TRBV7-2	TRBJ1-5	18	.	.
TGCGCCAGCAGCTTCCGGGACAGGGGAGCGAGGACTGAAGCTTTCTTT	CASSFRDRGARTEAFF	TRBV5-1	TRBJ1-1	16	TRBD1	.
TGCGCCAGCAGCGCGGGACAGGGGAACTATGGCTACACCTTC	CASSAGQGNYGYTF	TRBV5-1	TRBJ1-2	14	TRBD1	few
TGTGCCAGCAAGCGGACTAGCGGGGGCGGGACCCAGTACTTC	CASKRTSGGGTQYF	TRBV2	TRBJ2-5	14	TRBD2	.
TGTGCCAGCGCGGACAGGGCCAACGAGCAGTACTTC	CASADRANEQYF	TRBV7-3	TRBJ2-7	12	TRBD1	.
TGCGCCAGCAGCCGGGGGGAGGAGGGTCAGCCCCAGCATTTT	CASSRGEEGQPQHF	TRBV5-1	TRBJ1-5	14	.	once
TGTGCCAGCAGCCCCCGGGCGTCCGCAGATACGCAGTATTTT	CASSPRASADTQYF	TRBV9	TRBJ2-3	14	.	.
TGTGCCATCAGTGAGTTGTCAGCCTCTTACTCTGGAAACACCATATATTTT	CAISELSASYSGNTIYF	TRBV10-3	TRBJ1-3	17	.	.